Sequencing of this T cell receptor (beta chain) was carried out in a study of blood T cells in healthy people across ages. Between the trimmed V and J ends, which lost 0 bases and 0 bases, there was a span of 9 bases. The germline gives CDR1 SQVTM, CDR2 ANQGSEA. This CDR3 spans 14 amino acids. Primed by a sample-barcoded 5' primer and a J-beta primer mix, a second PCR proceeded for about 7 to 11 cycles. Each CDR3 protein is one row after TCRdb ran MiXCR on the 5' RACE reads. Among hundreds of thousands of distinct CDR3 sequences listed, about 51% were seen once. This clonotype came up once. Sequencing was carried out using blood. This TCR came from a woman at least 80 years old in good health. The J gene is TRBJ2-7, the V gene TRBV29-1; D perhaps matches TRBD2 (5 bases). In nucleotides, the CDR3 is TGCAGCGTTGAAGATCGGGGAAGCTCCTACGAGCAGTACTTC. Residues: CSVEDRGSSYEQYF.